Listed here is a single T cell receptor beta chain. Its antigen remains unidentified. Clones were read by immunoSEQ multiplex PCR, and TCRdb kept only the in-frame ones, dropping some. The sample holds approximately 110,000 clones, more than 75% seen once. This specimen comes from a study of T cell responses to AZD1222 COVID-19 vaccine. The study, taken as a whole, reports: Repertoire sampling occurred only after the peak T cell response. Spike as a whole was targeted by vaccine-associated CD4 TCRs, dominant at 160-218 and 743-854. White British ancestry dominated among donors, who included more females, and clonal diversity was possibly underestimated.

This CDR3 region has 14 residues. The germline V gene encodes CDR1 SGHTA and CDR2 FQGTGA. V was clipped by 2 bases and J by 8 bases, with 13 bases between them. The TCR comes from an adult in good health. The source material was peripheral blood, sampled on day 0 of AZD1222 vaccination. This chain links TRBV7-3 with TRBJ2-1; TRBD1 or TRBD2 may be the D gene (6 bases each). CDR3 nucleotides: TGTGCCAGCAGCTTACGGGGGCAAGAGGATGAGCAGTTCTTC. Translation gives CASSLRGQEDEQFF.